This TCR beta chain came from a study of blood T cell repertoires in COVID-19. Across the study: Some COVID-19 samples were acute and others convalescent; all came from the United States, Italy and Spain. Sources were T cells, B-cell-depleted T cells, or PBMCs; the material itself was cDNA or gDNA.

As handled by the study authors: From reference gene primer amplification, estimates of nucleated cell counts were derived. Clones were sequenced by immunoSEQ multiplex PCR, and TCRdb holds only the in-frame ones, with some missing. V, J and clone size are taken as reported in that table, and D and trimming were inferred from the DNA itself. The sample has 120,000 or so clones; approximately 71% are singletons. The trim removed 5 bases at V and 6 bases at J, leaving 3 bases unmatched. The CDR3 contains 13 residues. The germline CDR1 and CDR2 sequences are SGHTA and FQGNSA. The rearrangement links TRBV7-2 to TRBJ1-5; 8 bases map to TRBD1. Sequences were obtained from peripheral blood. The TCR originated in a woman in her sixties or seventies with acute or convalescent COVID-19. DNA for the CDR3: TGTGCCAGCAGCACACAGGGGGGTCAGCCCCAGCATTTT. This sequence encodes CASSTQGGQPQHF. Supplemented by reference TRBV7-2 and TRBJ1-5, the full variable domain reads GAGVSQSPSNKVTEKGKDVELRCDPISGHTALYWYRQSLGQGLEFLIYFQGNSAPDKSGLPSDRFSAERTGGSVSTLTIQRTQQEDSAVYLCASSTQGGQPQHFGDGTRLSIL.